This is a list of T cell receptor beta chains from one sample in a study of CD8+CD57+ T cells in acquired aplastic anemia. One entry per CDR3 protein, called by TCRdb with MiXCR from the reads. The profile shows about 160,000 distinct CDR3 sequences, around half of them singletons. Sample: sorted CD4+, CD8+, or CD8+CD57+ T cells (not recorded which) from PBMCs. These receptors were taken from a human donor with aplastic anemia. The CDR3 runs from the conserved cysteine through the conserved F or W. A D gene is named only where the DNA matches it firmly. Not all rows give a size; the values are once, few, many and, for expanded clones, a class.

V gene	J gene	CDR3 length	D gene	clone size	CDR3 protein	CDR3 DNA
TRBV7-7	TRBJ2-5	14	TRBD1	.	CASSADRGGVTQYF	TGTGCCAGCAGTGCCGACAGGGGGGGAGTGACCCAGTACTTC
TRBV28	TRBJ2-1	16	TRBD2	.	CASSAVGSGSINEQFF	TGTGCCAGCAGCGCTGTAGGCAGCGGGAGCATCAATGAGCAGTTCTTC
TRBV9	TRBJ2-1	16	TRBD2	many	CASSGTGTSGVSEQFF	TGTGCCAGCAGCGGAACCGGGACTAGCGGGGTTAGTGAGCAGTTCTTC
TRBV19	TRBJ2-1	14	TRBD2	.	CASIPSTSADEQFF	TGTGCCAGTATTCCCTCGACTAGCGCCGATGAGCAGTTCTTC
TRBV15	TRBJ2-7	13	.	.	CATSLGGRKEQYF	TGTGCCACCAGCCTAGGGGGGAGGAAAGAGCAGTACTTC
TRBV7-8	TRBJ1-4	17	TRBD1	many	CASSLGAGGRVNEKLFF	TGTGCCAGCAGCTTAGGCGCAGGGGGACGAGTCAATGAAAAACTGTTTTTT
TRBV30	TRBJ1-2	14	.	few	CAWSYPGADYGYTF	TGTGCCTGGAGTTACCCGGGAGCGGACTATGGCTACACCTTC
TRBV20-1	TRBJ2-1	12	TRBD2	.	CSGGLAVNEQFF	TGCAGTGGGGGACTAGCAGTGAATGAGCAGTTCTTC
TRBV2	TRBJ1-1	14	.	many	CASRLETGNTEAFF	TGTGCCAGCAGATTAGAGACAGGGAACACTGAAGCTTTCTTT
TRBV5-5	TRBJ2-7	15	.	once	CASSPNGRPEGEQYF	TGTGCCAGCAGCCCGAATGGTCGACCGGAGGGCGAGCAGTACTTC
TRBV10-3	TRBJ1-1	15	.	many	CAISESRGTDTEAFF	TGTGCCATCAGTGAGTCTAGGGGGACGGACACTGAAGCTTTCTTT
TRBV5-8	TRBJ1-2	14	TRBD1	many	CASVDRDFAYGYTF	TGTGCCAGCGTCGACAGGGATTTTGCCTATGGCTACACCTTC
TRBV15	TRBJ2-2	13	.	.	CATSGWNTGELFF	TGTGCCACCAGCGGATGGAACACCGGGGAGCTGTTTTTT
TRBV10-3	TRBJ2-3	14	.	.	CAISWRGGTDTQYF	TGTGCCATCTCGTGGCGGGGAGGCACAGATACGCAGTATTTT
TRBV5-1	TRBJ2-1	11	.	.	CASRGINEQFF	TGCGCCAGCAGGGGTATAAATGAGCAGTTCTTC
TRBV6-5	TRBJ1-6	14	.	many	CASSYSTGDSPLHF	TGTGCCAGCAGTTACTCGACAGGAGATTCACCCCTCCACTTT
TRBV15	TRBJ2-6	16	TRBD2	.	CATRTGGSSGANVLTF	TGTGCCACCCGGACGGGGGGAAGCTCTGGGGCCAACGTCCTGACTTTC
TRBV10-3	TRBJ1-1	17	.	.	CAISRGQAITMNTEAFF	TGTGCCATCAGTAGGGGACAAGCCATAACGATGAACACTGAAGCTTTCTTT
TRBV29-1	TRBJ2-1	15	TRBD1	once	CSFFVGGEFYNEQFF	TGCAGCTTCTTCGTAGGGGGCGAGTTCTACAATGAGCAGTTCTTC
TRBV15	TRBJ2-3	15	TRBD2	.	CATSRPSGMADTQYF	TGTGCCACCAGCAGACCTAGCGGGATGGCAGATACGCAGTATTTT
TRBV20-1	TRBJ2-2	14	.	.	CSAREATGPGELFF	TGCAGTGCTAGAGAGGCAACAGGGCCAGGGGAGCTGTTTTTT
TRBV2	TRBJ2-7	14	.	.	CATSVDGGSYEQYF	TGTGCCACTTCCGTCGACGGGGGCTCCTACGAGCAGTACTTC
TRBV29-1	TRBJ1-2	11	.	once	CSLGQLYGYTF	TGCAGCTTAGGACAGCTCTATGGCTACACCTTC
TRBV13	TRBJ1-4	14	.	few	CASRRTATNEKLFF	TGTGCCAGCAGGCGGACAGCAACTAATGAAAAACTGTTTTTT
TRBV19	TRBJ1-4	13	.	.	CASSVLWGEKLFF	TGTGCCAGTAGTGTTCTATGGGGTGAAAAACTGTTTTTT
TRBV19	TRBJ1-3	11	.	many	CATYSGNTIYF	TGTGCCACCTACTCTGGAAACACCATATATTTT
TRBV24-1	TRBJ2-1	15	TRBD2	once	CATSDEASGTNEQFF	TGTGCCACCAGTGACGAGGCTAGCGGGACGAATGAGCAGTTCTTC
TRBV10-3	TRBJ2-7	14	TRBD1	.	CASSYLTGSYEQYF	TGTGCCAGCAGCTACTTGACAGGGTCCTACGAGCAGTACTTC
TRBV20-1	TRBJ2-3	18	TRBD2	many	CSARDRNLAGGLTDTQYF	TGCAGTGCTAGAGATAGGAACCTAGCGGGAGGCCTCACAGATACGCAGTATTTT
TRBV29-1	TRBJ2-7	13	.	.	CSVERQDTYEQYF	TGCAGCGTTGAAAGGCAGGACACGTACGAGCAGTACTTC
TRBV7-2	TRBJ2-1	15	.	.	CASSLARRLGNEQFF	TGTGCCAGCAGCTTAGCGAGGCGGCTTGGCAATGAGCAGTTCTTC
TRBV10-3	TRBJ1-1	15	.	.	CAISEGGDLNTEAFF	TGTGCCATCAGTGAAGGGGGGGACCTGAACACTGAAGCTTTCTTT
TRBV20-1	TRBJ2-5	14	.	many	CSATGTLYQETQYF	TGCAGTGCAACCGGGACTTTGTACCAAGAGACCCAGTACTTC
TRBV3-1	TRBJ2-2	14	TRBD2	.	CASSQGLAAGELFF	TGTGCCAGCAGCCAGGGACTAGCGGCTGGGGAGCTGTTTTTT
TRBV20-1	TRBJ2-3	16	TRBD2	many	CSAIWGLAGGPDTQYF	TGCAGTGCTATATGGGGACTAGCGGGAGGTCCAGATACGCAGTATTTT
TRBV2	TRBJ2-7	14	.	.	CASSAGLRIYEQYF	TGTGCCAGCAGTGCGGGACTCAGGATCTACGAGCAGTACTTC
TRBV6-2/TRBV6-3	TRBJ1-1	11	TRBD1	few	CASKKQGGAFF	TGTGCCAGCAAAAAACAGGGGGGAGCTTTCTTT
TRBV7-8	TRBJ2-3	17	TRBD1	.	CASSPPPGQGDTDTQYF	TGTGCCAGCAGCCCACCACCGGGACAGGGGGACACAGATACGCAGTATTTT
TRBV7-2	TRBJ1-1	14	.	.	CASRLWGGDTEAFF	TGTGCCAGCAGGTTATGGGGAGGGGACACTGAAGCTTTCTTT
TRBV6-1	TRBJ1-2	13	.	many	CASTETGRNGYTF	TGTGCCAGCACCGAGACGGGACGGAATGGCTACACCTTC
TRBV19	TRBJ2-7	14	TRBD2	many	CASSISSGSYEQYF	TGTGCCAGTAGTATTTCTAGCGGGAGTTACGAGCAGTACTTC
TRBV11-1	TRBJ1-6	16	.	.	CASSLPGTLFNSPLHF	TGTGCCAGCAGCTTGCCCGGGACTCTTTTTAATTCACCCCTCCACTTT
TRBV29-1	TRBJ1-2	14	TRBD1	.	CSVEVGQGKGGYTF	TGCAGCGTTGAAGTTGGACAGGGGAAAGGTGGCTACACCTTC
TRBV20-1	TRBJ2-7	15	TRBD1	few	CSARDPGQGAGEQYF	TGCAGTGCTAGAGATCCGGGACAGGGGGCGGGCGAGCAGTACTTC
TRBV24-1	TRBJ2-1	14	.	few	CATSDLPQGHEQFF	TGTGCCACCAGTGACCTACCACAGGGCCATGAGCAGTTCTTC